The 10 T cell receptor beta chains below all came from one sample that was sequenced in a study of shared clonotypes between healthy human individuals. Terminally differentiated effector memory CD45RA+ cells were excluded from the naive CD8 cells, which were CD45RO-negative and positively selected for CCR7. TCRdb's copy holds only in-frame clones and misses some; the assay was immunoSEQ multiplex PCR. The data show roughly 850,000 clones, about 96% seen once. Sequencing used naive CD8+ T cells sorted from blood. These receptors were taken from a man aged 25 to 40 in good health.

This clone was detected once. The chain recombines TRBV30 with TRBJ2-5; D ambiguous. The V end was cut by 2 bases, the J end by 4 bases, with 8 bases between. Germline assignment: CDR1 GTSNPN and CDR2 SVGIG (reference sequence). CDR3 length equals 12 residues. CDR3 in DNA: TGTGCCTGGAGTTGGGTGTCAGAGACCCAGTACTTC. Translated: CAWSWVSETQYF.

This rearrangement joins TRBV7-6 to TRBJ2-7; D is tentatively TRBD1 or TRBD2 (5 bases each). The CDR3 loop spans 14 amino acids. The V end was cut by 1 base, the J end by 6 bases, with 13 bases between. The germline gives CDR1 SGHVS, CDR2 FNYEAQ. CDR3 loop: CASSLDGGAGEQYF. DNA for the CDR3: TGTGCCAGCAGCTTAGATGGTGGGGCGGGCGAGCAGTACTTC.

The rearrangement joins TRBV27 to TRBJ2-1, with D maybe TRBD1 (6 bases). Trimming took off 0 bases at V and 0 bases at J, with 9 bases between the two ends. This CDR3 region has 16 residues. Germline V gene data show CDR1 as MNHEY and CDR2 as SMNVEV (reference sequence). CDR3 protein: CASSLSSGASYNEQFF. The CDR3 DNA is TGTGCCAGCAGTTTATCGTCAGGGGCCTCCTACAATGAGCAGTTCTTC.

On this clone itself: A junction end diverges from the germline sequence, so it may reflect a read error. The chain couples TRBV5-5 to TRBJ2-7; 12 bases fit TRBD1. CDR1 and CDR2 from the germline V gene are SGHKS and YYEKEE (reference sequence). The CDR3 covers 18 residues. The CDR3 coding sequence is TGTGCCAGCAGCGGTCCGGGACAGGGGGCCCTTTTCTCCTCCGAGCAGTACTTC. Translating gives CASSGPGQGALFSSEQYF.

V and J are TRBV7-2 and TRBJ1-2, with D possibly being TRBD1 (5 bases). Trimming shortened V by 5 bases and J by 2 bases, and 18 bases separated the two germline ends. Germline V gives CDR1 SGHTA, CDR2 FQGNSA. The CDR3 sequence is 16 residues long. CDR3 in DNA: TGTGCCAGCAGCCTGGCGGGCAGGGCGGAGAACTATGGCTACACCTTC. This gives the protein CASSLAGRAENYGYTF. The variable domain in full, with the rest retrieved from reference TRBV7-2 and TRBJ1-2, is GAGVSQSPSNKVTEKGKDVELRCDPISGHTALYWYRQSLGQGLEFLIYFQGNSAPDKSGLPSDRFSAERTGGSVSTLTIQRTQQEDSAVYLCASSLAGRAENYGYTFGSGTRLTVV.

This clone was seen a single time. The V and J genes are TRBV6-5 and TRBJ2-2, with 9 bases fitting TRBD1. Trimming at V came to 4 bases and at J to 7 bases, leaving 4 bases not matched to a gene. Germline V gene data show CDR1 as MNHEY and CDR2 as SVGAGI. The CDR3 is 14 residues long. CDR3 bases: TGTGCCAGCAGTTTGGGACAGGGTTTCGGGGAGCTGTTTTTT. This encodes CASSLGQGFGELFF.

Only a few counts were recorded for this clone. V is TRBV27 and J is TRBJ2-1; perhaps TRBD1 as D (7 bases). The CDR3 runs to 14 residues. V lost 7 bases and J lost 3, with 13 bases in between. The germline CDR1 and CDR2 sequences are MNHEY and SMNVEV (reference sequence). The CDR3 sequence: CASTRQGGYNEQFF. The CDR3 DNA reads TGTGCCAGCACGAGGCAGGGGGGCTACAATGAGCAGTTCTTC.

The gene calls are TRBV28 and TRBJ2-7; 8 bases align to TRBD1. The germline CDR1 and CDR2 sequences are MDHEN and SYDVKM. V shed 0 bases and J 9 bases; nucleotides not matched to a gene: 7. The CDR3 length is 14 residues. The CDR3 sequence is CASSLWAGGGLQYF. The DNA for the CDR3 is TGTGCCAGCAGTTTATGGGCAGGGGGCGGATTGCAGTACTTC.

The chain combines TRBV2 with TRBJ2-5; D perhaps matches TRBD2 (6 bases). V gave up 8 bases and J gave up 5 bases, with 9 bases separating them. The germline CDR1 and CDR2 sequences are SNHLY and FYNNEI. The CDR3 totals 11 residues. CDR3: CASGDLETQYF. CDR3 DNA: TGTGCCAGCGGGGACTTGGAGACCCAGTACTTC.

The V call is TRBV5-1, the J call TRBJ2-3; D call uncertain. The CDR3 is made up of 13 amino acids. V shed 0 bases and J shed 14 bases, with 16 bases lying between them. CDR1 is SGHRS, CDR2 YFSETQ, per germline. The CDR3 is CASSLADRTPPYF. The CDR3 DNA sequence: TGCGCCAGCAGCTTGGCCGATCGCACACCTCCGTATTTT. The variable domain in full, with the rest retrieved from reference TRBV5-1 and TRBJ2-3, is KAGVTQTPRYLIKTRGQQVTLSCSPISGHRSVSWYQQTPGQGLQFLFEYFSETQRNKGNFPGRFSGRQFSNSRSEMNVSTLELGDSALYLCASSLADRTPPYFGPGTRLTVL.